This TCR beta chain was captured by sequencing in a study of blood T cell repertoires in COVID-19 (dated by TCRdb to 2019 to 2021). Turning to the overall study: The collaborator samples originated in the United States, Italy and Spain and spanned the acute and convalescent phases of COVID-19. The dataset comprised deeply sampled blood TCRbeta repertoires from subjects exposed to, actively infected with, or recovered from COVID-19. The material from the prospective study consisted of cDNA or gDNA derived from T cells, B-cell-depleted T cells, or PBMCs. Samples came from the ongoing ImmuneRACE study (first 160 participants) plus 1,254 subjects from 6 global collaborators. Where available, HLA class I and class II types were obtained from metadata supplied by the sample provider rather than from assay-based typing. A freely available public database, intended as a resource for researchers studying the immune response to SARS-CoV-2, is where the repertoires were released. Nearly every sample came with metadata listing a de-identified subject ID, COVID-19 status, age in years and sex. What the authors observed across the whole study: Clinical and demographic metadata were provided uncurated, with the amount varying by source and participant.

For this clone: Its antigen remains unidentified. The record has no base qualities; no much larger clone is one base away.

Between the V and J ends, shortened by 4 bases and 3 bases respectively, the junction contains 17 bases. CDR1 SGHNT and CDR2 YYREEE were looked up in the germline V gene (reference sequence). From cysteine to phenylalanine, the CDR3 is 16 amino acids long. CDR3 DNA is the only sequence kept; it has 48 bases, read in frame from the first base. Whole blood was collected in K2EDTA tubes by collaborating institutions according to the institutions' own protocols. For TCRbeta analysis, collaborator samples were shipped as frozen whole blood, as isolated PBMCs, or as DNA extracted from either sample type. TCRbeta CDR3 regions were amplified from genomic DNA using the immunoSEQ Assay, a bias-controlled multiplex PCR. The study's own analysis went as follows. The number of nucleated cells in each sample was estimated from the amplification of reference gene primers within the assay. To quantify the absolute abundance of each unique TCRbeta CDR3 rearrangement, sequence reads were collapsed and filtered. For each sample, productive Simpson clonality was calculated by taking the square root of Simpson's diversity index across productive rearrangements. TCRdb provides this immuneACCESS table in a form limited to in-frame rearrangements. Some clones are lacking; in checked studies, under half of them reflect an unresolved V gene, and why the rest are absent is not known. V and J calls and clone size follow that table, whereas D and trimming were derived from the DNA. For this sample the table gives under 150,000 clones, of which around 81% were detected only once. The ten largest clones add up to about 8.4% of the sample.

The receptor was isolated from a woman aged 60 to 75 with active or convalescent COVID-19. The chain links TRBV5-4 with TRBJ1-5, with TRBD1 as a weak D call on 5 bases. Input material: peripheral blood. The CDR3 is CASSPHPGQANQPQHF. In nucleotide form, the sequence is TGTGCCAGCAGCCCCCACCCAGGACAAGCCAATCAGCCCCAGCATTTT. The CDR3 plus the reference TRBV5-4 and TRBJ1-5 genes for the other parts give the full variable domain: ETGVTQSPTHLIKTRGQQVTLRCSSQSGHNTVSWYQQALGQGPQFIFQYYREEENGRGNFPPRFSGLQFPNYSSELNVNALELDDSALYLCASSPHPGQANQPQHFGDGTRLSIL.